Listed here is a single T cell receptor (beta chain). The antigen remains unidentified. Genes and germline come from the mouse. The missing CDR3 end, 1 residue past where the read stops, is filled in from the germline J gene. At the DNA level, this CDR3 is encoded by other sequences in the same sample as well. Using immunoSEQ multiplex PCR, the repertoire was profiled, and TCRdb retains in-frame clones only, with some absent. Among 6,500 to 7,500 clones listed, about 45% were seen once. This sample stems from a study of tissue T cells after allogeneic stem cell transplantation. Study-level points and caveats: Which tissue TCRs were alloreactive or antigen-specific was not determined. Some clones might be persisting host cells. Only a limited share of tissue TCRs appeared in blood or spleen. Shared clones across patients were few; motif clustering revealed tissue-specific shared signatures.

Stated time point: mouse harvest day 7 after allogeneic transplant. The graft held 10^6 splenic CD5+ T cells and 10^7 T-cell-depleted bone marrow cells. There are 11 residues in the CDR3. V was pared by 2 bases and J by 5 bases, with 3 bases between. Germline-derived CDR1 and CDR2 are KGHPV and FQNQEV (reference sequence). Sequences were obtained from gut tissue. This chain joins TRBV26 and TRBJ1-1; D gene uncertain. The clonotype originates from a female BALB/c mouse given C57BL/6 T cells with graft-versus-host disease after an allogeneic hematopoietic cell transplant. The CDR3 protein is CASSLGTEVFF. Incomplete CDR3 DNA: TGTGCCAGCAGTCTGGGGACAGAAGTCTTC.